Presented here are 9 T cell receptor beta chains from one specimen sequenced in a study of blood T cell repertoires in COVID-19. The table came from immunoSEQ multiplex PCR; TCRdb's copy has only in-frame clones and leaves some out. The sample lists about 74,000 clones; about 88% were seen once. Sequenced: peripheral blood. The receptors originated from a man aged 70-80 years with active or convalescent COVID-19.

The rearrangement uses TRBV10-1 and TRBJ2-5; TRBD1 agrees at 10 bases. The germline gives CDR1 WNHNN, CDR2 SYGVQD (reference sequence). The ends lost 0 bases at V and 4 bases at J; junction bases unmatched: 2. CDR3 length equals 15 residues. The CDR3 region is CASSESGDRGETQYF. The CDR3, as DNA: TGCGCCAGCAGTGAGTCGGGGGACAGGGGAGAGACCCAGTACTTC.

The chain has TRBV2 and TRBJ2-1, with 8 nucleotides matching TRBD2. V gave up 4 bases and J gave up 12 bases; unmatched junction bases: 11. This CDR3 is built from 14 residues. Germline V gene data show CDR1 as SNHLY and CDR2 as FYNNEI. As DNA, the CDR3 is TGTGCCAGCAGTGGGTTGGGACTAGTCTTCCCGCAGTTCTTC. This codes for CASSGLGLVFPQFF.

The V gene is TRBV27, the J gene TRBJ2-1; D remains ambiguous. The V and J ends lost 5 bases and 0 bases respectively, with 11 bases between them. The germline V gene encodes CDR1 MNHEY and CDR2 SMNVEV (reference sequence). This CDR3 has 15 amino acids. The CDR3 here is CASSHVPSSYNEQFF. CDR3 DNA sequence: TGTGCCAGCAGTCACGTCCCGAGCTCCTACAATGAGCAGTTCTTC.

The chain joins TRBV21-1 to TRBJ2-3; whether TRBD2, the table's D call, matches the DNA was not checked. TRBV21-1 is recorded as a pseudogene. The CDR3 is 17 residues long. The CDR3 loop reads CASSKPKRGSDTDTQYF. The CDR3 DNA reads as TGTGCCAGCAGCAAACCAAAGCGGGGGAGCGACACAGATACGCAGTATTTT.

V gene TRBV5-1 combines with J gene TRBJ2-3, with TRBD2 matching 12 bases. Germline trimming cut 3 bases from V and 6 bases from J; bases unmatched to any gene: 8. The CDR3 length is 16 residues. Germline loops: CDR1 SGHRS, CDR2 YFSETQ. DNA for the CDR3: TGCGCCAGCAGCTCAACTAGCGGGGGGCCCACGGATACGCAGTATTTT. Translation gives CASSSTSGGPTDTQYF.

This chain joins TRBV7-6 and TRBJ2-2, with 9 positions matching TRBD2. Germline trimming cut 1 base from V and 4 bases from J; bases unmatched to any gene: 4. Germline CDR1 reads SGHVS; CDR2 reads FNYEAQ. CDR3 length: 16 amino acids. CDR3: CASSLGAGGTTGELFF. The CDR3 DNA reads TGTGCCAGCAGCTTAGGAGCGGGAGGTACCACCGGGGAGCTGTTTTTT.

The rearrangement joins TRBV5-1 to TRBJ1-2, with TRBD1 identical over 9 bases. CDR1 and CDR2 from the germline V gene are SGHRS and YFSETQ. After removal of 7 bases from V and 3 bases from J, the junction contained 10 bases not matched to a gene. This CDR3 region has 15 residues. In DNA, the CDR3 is TGCGCCAGCGGAAGGGAACAGGGGGCGTACTATGGCTACACCTTC. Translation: CASGREQGAYYGYTF. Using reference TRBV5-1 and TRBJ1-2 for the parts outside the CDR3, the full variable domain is KAGVTQTPRYLIKTRGQQVTLSCSPISGHRSVSWYQQTPGQGLQFLFEYFSETQRNKGNFPGRFSGRQFSNSRSEMNVSTLELGDSALYLCASGREQGAYYGYTFGSGTRLTVV.

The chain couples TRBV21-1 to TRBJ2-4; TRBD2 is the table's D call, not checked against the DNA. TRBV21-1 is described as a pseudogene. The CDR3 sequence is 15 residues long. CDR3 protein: CASRAGRLAKNIQYF. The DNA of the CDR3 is TGTGCCAGCAGGGCGGGTCGACTAGCCAAAAACATTCAGTACTTC.

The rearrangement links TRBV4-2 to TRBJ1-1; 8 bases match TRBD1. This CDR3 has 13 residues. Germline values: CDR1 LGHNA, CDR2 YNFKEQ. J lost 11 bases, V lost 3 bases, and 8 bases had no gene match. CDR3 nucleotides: TGTGCCAGCAGCCATATAGGACAGGGCTTCGCTTTCTTT. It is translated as CASSHIGQGFAFF.